This passage covers 19 T cell receptor beta chains from one sample sequenced in a study of early stage breast cancer tumors. Measured with immunoSEQ multiplex PCR; TCRdb has only the in-frame clones, and not every one. The sample shows about 6,300 clones, 65% to 80% of them seen only once. The specimen sequenced was normal breast tissue next to the tumor. The source of these receptors is a person aged 40-50 years with breast cancer.

V is TRBV5-1 and J is TRBJ2-1, with D perhaps matching TRBD2 (6 bases). The CDR3 has 17 residues. Trimming stripped 2 bases from V and 6 bases from J, with 21 bases between. Looked up from germline, CDR1 is SGHRS and CDR2 is YFSETQ. The CDR3 DNA is TGCGCCAGCAGCTTAGAAGTTGCCGGGAGAAGGGGCAATGAGCAGTTCTTC. This gives the protein CASSLEVAGRRGNEQFF. Filled out from reference TRBV5-1 and TRBJ2-1, the complete variable domain reads KAGVTQTPRYLIKTRGQQVTLSCSPISGHRSVSWYQQTPGQGLQFLFEYFSETQRNKGNFPGRFSGRQFSNSRSEMNVSTLELGDSALYLCASSLEVAGRRGNEQFFGPGTRLTVL.

The chain is built from TRBV9 and TRBJ2-7; 10 bases align to TRBD2. The CDR3 spans 16 residues. J lost 1 base, V lost 3 bases, and 7 bases had no gene match. The germline V gene has CDR1 SGDLS and CDR2 YYNGEE. The CDR3 reads CASSAAAGGPSYEQYF. DNA for the CDR3: TGTGCCAGCAGCGCCGCAGCGGGAGGGCCTTCCTACGAGCAGTACTTC.

V gene TRBV7-6 combines with J gene TRBJ2-3; 10 positions match TRBD1. Germline V lookup: CDR1 SGHVS, CDR2 FNYEAQ. The trim removed 5 bases at V and 2 bases at J, leaving 7 bases unmatched. The CDR3 contains 16 residues. CDR3 DNA sequence: TGTGCCAGCAGCGCCACCGGGACAGGGGTCACAGATACGCAGTATTTT. This codes for CASSATGTGVTDTQYF.

This clone was observed a few times. This sequence joins TRBV7-9 and TRBJ1-4, with 7 nucleotides matching TRBD1. Germline V gives CDR1 SEHNR, CDR2 FQNEAQ (reference sequence). This CDR3 is 15 amino acids long. V lost 5 bases to trimming and J lost 5 bases; unmatched junction nucleotides: 8. The CDR3 region is CASSTVGGRNEKLFF. For the CDR3, the DNA is TGTGCCAGCAGCACCGTAGGGGGCCGGAATGAAAAACTGTTTTTT.

In DNA, the CDR3 is TGTGCCAGCAGCCAAGGGGTCCTCTCCTACAATGAGCAGTTCTTC. It encodes CASSQGVLSYNEQFF. The J gene is TRBJ2-1, the V gene TRBV7-6; perhaps TRBD1 as D (5 bases). Germline CDR1 SGHVS, CDR2 FNYEAQ. This CDR3 is built from 15 residues. The ends were cut back, 5 bases at V and 0 bases at J, with 11 bases in the middle.

The chain is built from TRBV19 and TRBJ2-3; tentatively, D is TRBD1 (6 bases). Trimming removed 5 bases at V and 0 bases at J, with 9 bases between. CDR1 is LNHDA, CDR2 SQIVND, per germline (reference sequence). The CDR3 has 14 amino acids. The CDR3 DNA reads TGTGCCAGTAGTTCGACAGGCAGCACAGATACGCAGTATTTT. It translates to CASSSTGSTDTQYF.

This clone has a handful of counts. The chain joins TRBV7-9 to TRBJ1-5; D remains ambiguous. The V end lost 1 base, the J end lost 0 bases, and 4 bases lay between the germline ends. This CDR3 is built from 14 residues. Germline lookup yields CDR1 SEHNR and CDR2 FQNEAQ (reference sequence). The chain's CDR3 is CASSLGYSNQPQHF. DNA of the CDR3: TGTGCCAGCAGCTTAGGCTATAGCAATCAGCCCCAGCATTTT.

This clone has a handful of counts. This chain links TRBV18 with TRBJ2-1; D ambiguous. The CDR3 length is 16 residues. CDR1 and CDR2 from the germline V gene are KGHSH and LQKENI. V gave up 0 bases and J gave up 2 bases, with 11 bases separating them. For the CDR3, the DNA is TGTGCCAGCTCACCACCGAGGCAGGTTACCTACAATGAGCAGTTCTTC. It codes for CASSPPRQVTYNEQFF.

The chain employs TRBV15 and TRBJ2-1; perhaps D is TRBD1 or TRBD2 (5 bases each). The germline CDR1 and CDR2 sequences are LNHNV and YYDKDF (reference sequence). Trimming removed 2 bases from V and 5 bases from J, with 7 bases in between. This CDR3 is 13 amino acids long. The CDR3 DNA reads TGTGCCACCAGCAGACTGGGGGACAATGAGCAGTTCTTC. Encoded protein: CATSRLGDNEQFF.

This clone was detected only a few times. V usage is TRBV7-9 and J usage is TRBJ2-7; D may be TRBD1 or TRBD2 (5 bases each). Germline V gene data show CDR1 as SEHNR and CDR2 as FQNEAQ (reference sequence). Trimming left V 5 bases short and J 0 bases short, with 17 bases between. The CDR3 totals 16 residues. Here the CDR3 reads CASSPPSSGHSYEQYF. In DNA form, the CDR3 reads TGTGCCAGCAGCCCCCCTTCAAGCGGACACTCCTACGAGCAGTACTTC.

The chain carries TRBV6-1 and TRBJ1-5; TRBD1 is a possible D gene (5 bases). This CDR3 region has 14 residues. The V end lost 6 bases, the J end lost 9 bases, and 18 bases lay between the germline ends. The germline gives CDR1 MNHNS, CDR2 SASEGT. The chain's CDR3 is CASSPLGTIRPQHF. The CDR3 DNA reads as TGTGCCAGCAGCCCCTTGGGGACCATACGGCCCCAGCATTTT.

This chain joins TRBV6-5 and TRBJ2-1, with TRBD1 matching 7 bases. Losses at the gene ends were 6 bases for V and 0 bases for J; bases not matched to a gene: 2. CDR3 length: 14 residues. In germline, CDR1 is MNHEY, CDR2 SVGAGI. As DNA, the CDR3 is TGTGCCAGCAGGGACAGGAGCTCCTACAATGAGCAGTTCTTC. This gives the protein CASRDRSSYNEQFF.

In DNA, the CDR3 is TGTGCCAGCAGTTATAGAAGACAGAACTACGAGCAGTACTTC. This encodes CASSYRRQNYEQYF. The chain links TRBV6-5 to TRBJ2-7; D might be TRBD1 (5 bases). V was clipped by 3 bases and J by 3 bases, with 12 bases between them. CDR3 size: 14 residues. CDR1 is MNHEY, CDR2 SVGAGI, per germline.

This chain links TRBV6-1 with TRBJ1-2; D is unresolved. Germline V gene lookup returns CDR1 MNHNS and CDR2 SASEGT. Trimming took 2 bases from V and 8 from J, leaving 12 bases between them. The CDR3 has 13 amino acids. The CDR3 here is CASSETRFMGYTF. The DNA of the CDR3 is TGTGCCAGCAGTGAAACCCGTTTTATGGGCTACACCTTC.

This clone was detected once. The chain couples TRBV21-1 to TRBJ2-5. TRBV21-1 is flagged as a pseudogene. This CDR3 is 14 amino acids long. The CDR3 DNA is TGTGCCAGCAGCAAACCGTGCATAGGCGAGACCCAGTACTTC. The encoded protein is CASSKPCIGETQYF.

The chain has TRBV25-1 and TRBJ2-5, with 8 bases matching TRBD1. Germline loops: CDR1 MGHDK, CDR2 SYGVNS. The CDR3 runs to 15 residues. J lost 3 bases, V lost 8 bases, and 11 bases had no gene match. The chain's CDR3 is CASAEGQVIEETQYF. The CDR3 DNA follows: TGTGCCAGCGCGGAGGGACAGGTGATAGAAGAGACCCAGTACTTC. Full variable domain (outside the CDR3, taken from reference TRBV25-1 and TRBJ2-5): EADIYQTPRYLVIGTGKKITLECSQTMGHDKMYWYQQDPGMELHLIHYSYGVNSTEKGDLSSESTVSRIRTEHFPLTLESARPSHTSQYLCASAEGQVIEETQYFGPGTRLLVL.

The chain links TRBV7-6 to TRBJ2-5, with 7 bases matching TRBD2. V lost 6 bases to trimming and J lost 4 bases; unmatched junction nucleotides: 8. This CDR3 contains 14 residues. From germline, CDR1 is SGHVS and CDR2 FNYEAQ. The CDR3 nucleotides are TGTGCCAGCAGGCCGGGGGGAGGGGTAGAGACCCAGTACTTC. Protein: CASRPGGGVETQYF.

The J gene is TRBJ1-3, the V gene TRBV7-9; possible D gene TRBD1, 5 bases. The CDR3 is 14 residues long. Germline V gene data show CDR1 as SEHNR and CDR2 as FQNEAQ (reference sequence). V was shortened by 1 base and J by 4 bases, with 8 bases between the two germline ends. The CDR3 coding sequence is TGTGCCAGCAGCTTAGGGACATTCGGAAACACCATATATTTT. Encoded protein: CASSLGTFGNTIYF.

The V and J genes are TRBV5-4 and TRBJ1-5; D not resolved. Trimming cost V 6 bases and J 0 bases, with 16 bases left between them. The CDR3 is 16 amino acids. CDR1 SGHNT and CDR2 YYREEE come from the germline V gene (reference sequence). In DNA form, the CDR3 reads TGTGCCAGCAAGTTAAGAAGAGGATATAGCAATCAGCCCCAGCATTTT. Residues: CASKLRRGYSNQPQHF.